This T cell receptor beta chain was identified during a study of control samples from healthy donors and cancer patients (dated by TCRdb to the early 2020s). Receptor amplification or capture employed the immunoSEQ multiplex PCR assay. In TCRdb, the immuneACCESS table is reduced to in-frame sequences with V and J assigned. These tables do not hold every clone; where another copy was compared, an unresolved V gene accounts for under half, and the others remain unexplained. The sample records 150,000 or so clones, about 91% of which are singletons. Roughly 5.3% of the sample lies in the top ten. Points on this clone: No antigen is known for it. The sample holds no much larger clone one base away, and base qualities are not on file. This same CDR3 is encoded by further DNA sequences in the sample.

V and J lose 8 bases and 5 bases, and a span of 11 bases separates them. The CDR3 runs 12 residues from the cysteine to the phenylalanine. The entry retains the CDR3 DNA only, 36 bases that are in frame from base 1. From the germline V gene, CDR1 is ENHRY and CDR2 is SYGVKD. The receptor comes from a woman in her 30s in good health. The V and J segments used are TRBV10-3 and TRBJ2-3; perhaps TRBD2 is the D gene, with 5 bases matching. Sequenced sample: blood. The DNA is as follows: TGTGCCATCTCTGAACGGGGAGATACGCAGTATTTT. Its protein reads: CAISERGDTQYF.